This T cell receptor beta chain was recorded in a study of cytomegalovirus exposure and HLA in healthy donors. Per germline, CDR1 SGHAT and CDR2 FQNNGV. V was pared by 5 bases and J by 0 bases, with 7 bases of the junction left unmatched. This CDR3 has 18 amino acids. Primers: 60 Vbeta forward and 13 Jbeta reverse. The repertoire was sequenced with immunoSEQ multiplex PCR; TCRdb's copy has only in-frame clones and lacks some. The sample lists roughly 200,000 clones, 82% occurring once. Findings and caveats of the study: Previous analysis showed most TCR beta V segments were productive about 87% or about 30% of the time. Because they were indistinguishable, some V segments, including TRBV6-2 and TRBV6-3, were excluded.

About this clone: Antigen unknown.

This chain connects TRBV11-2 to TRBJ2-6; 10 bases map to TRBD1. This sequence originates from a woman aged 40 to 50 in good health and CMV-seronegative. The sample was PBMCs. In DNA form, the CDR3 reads TGTGCCAGCAGCAAAGGACAGGGGGGATACTCTGGGGCCAACGTCCTGACTTTC. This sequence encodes CASSKGQGGYSGANVLTF.